These 30 T cell receptor beta chains came from one sample sequenced in a study of cytomegalovirus exposure and HLA in healthy donors. This PCR relied on a set of 60 Vbeta primers and 13 Jbeta primers. Sequenced by immunoSEQ multiplex PCR; TCRdb stores in-frame clones only, minus some. The sample consists of some 180,000 clones, roughly 80% of them appearing once. The sequencing input was PBMCs. All receptors come from a female donor in good health and CMV-seronegative.

V gene TRBV5-6 combines with J gene TRBJ2-7, with D possibly being TRBD2 (5 bases). The CDR3 runs 15 residues. Germline V gene lookup returns CDR1 SGHDT and CDR2 YYEEEE. V was trimmed by 6 bases and J by 2 bases, leaving 18 bases between them. CDR3: CASTRPGGRTYEQYF. CDR3 nucleotide sequence: TGTGCCAGCACCCGCCCTGGCGGGCGGACCTACGAGCAGTACTTC. Supplemented by reference TRBV5-6 and TRBJ2-7, the full variable domain reads DAGVTQSPTHLIKTRGQQVTLRCSPKSGHDTVSWYQQALGQGPQFIFQYYEEEERQRGNFPDRFSGHQFPNYSSELNVNALLLGDSALYLCASTRPGGRTYEQYFGPGTRLTVT.

The CDR3 DNA is TGCGCCAGCAGCTTGGAGGGGTACGGGAATGAGCAGTTCTTC. It codes for CASSLEGYGNEQFF. The chain couples TRBV5-1 to TRBJ2-1, with D perhaps matching TRBD1 (5 bases). The CDR3 length is 14 residues. Germline V CDR1 and CDR2: SGHRS, YFSETQ. Trimming stripped 0 bases from V and 7 bases from J, with 11 bases between.

The genes are TRBV19 and TRBJ2-2; 10 nucleotides align to TRBD2. V lost 4 bases to trimming and J lost 5 bases; unmatched junction nucleotides: 10. Germline values: CDR1 LNHDA, CDR2 SQIVND (reference sequence). The CDR3 length is 17 residues. The CDR3 nucleotides are TGTGCCAGTAGTAAGCTAGCGGGAGACATTGGAACCGGGGAGCTGTTTTTT. Translation: CASSKLAGDIGTGELFF.

The chain combines TRBV7-9 with TRBJ2-7; TRBD1 matches at 7 bases. With V trimmed by 5 bases and J by 2 bases, 9 bases remained unmatched. Germline V CDR1 and CDR2: SEHNR, FQNEAQ (reference sequence). The CDR3 covers 15 residues. The CDR3 loop is CASSRRQGSPYEQYF. In DNA, the CDR3 is TGTGCCAGCAGCCGCCGACAGGGTTCCCCCTACGAGCAGTACTTC.

V gene TRBV28 combines with J gene TRBJ2-5; possible D gene TRBD2, 5 bases. With the DNA end fitting TRBJ2-7 better, the J assignment may be wrong. This CDR3 spans 18 amino acids. In germline, CDR1 is MDHEN, CDR2 SYDVKM. The CDR3 here is CASSFSYMLTASQHEQYF. DNA of the CDR3: TGTGCCAGCAGTTTCTCCTACATGCTCACGGCTAGCCAGCACGAGCAGTACTTC.

The CDR3 is CASSPIRQGVSPLHF. CDR3 bases: TGTGCCAGCAGCCCGATTCGACAGGGAGTTTCACCCCTCCACTTT. The rearrangement joins TRBV5-6 to TRBJ1-6, with 7 positions matching TRBD1. Looked up from germline, CDR1 is SGHDT and CDR2 is YYEEEE. V lost 4 bases and J lost 9; bases outside the gene matches: 10. The CDR3 extends over 15 amino acids.

The chain recombines TRBV6-6 with TRBJ2-7; the D gene is possibly TRBD2 (5 bases). V gave up 2 bases and J gave up 2 bases, with 13 bases separating them. The CDR3 has 15 amino acids. The germline CDR1 and CDR2 sequences are MNHNY and SVGAGI (reference sequence). The DNA for the CDR3 is TGTGCCAGCAGTTACAATCTAGCCGGAGCCTACGAGCAGTACTTC. Translation: CASSYNLAGAYEQYF.

The V gene is TRBV6-5, the J gene TRBJ2-1, with D possibly being TRBD2 (6 bases). Trimming pared 6 bases from V and 2 bases from J, leaving 11 bases between. CDR1 MNHEY and CDR2 SVGAGI come from the germline V gene. The CDR3 runs to 14 residues. CDR3 in DNA: TGTGCCAGCAGGGCGGGGCCTGCCTACAATGAGCAGTTCTTC. Protein: CASRAGPAYNEQFF.

J is TRBJ1-3 and V is TRBV6-1; D gene uncertain. Trimming removed 7 bases from V and 0 bases from J, with 4 bases in between. There are 12 residues in the CDR3. CDR1 and CDR2 from the germline V gene are MNHNS and SASEGT. The DNA of the CDR3 is TGTGCCAGCACCAGCTCTGGAAACACCATATATTTT. This gives the protein CASTSSGNTIYF.

This clone was recorded a few times. The rearrangement uses TRBV19 and TRBJ2-1, with 7 bases lining up with TRBD1. CDR3 length: 15 residues. Germline V lookup: CDR1 LNHDA, CDR2 SQIVND (reference sequence). V dropped 3 bases and J dropped 4; count of bases not matched to a gene: 6. The CDR3 DNA is TGTGCCAGTAGTATTCTAGGGGGACAGTACAATGAGCAGTTCTTC. Translation gives CASSILGGQYNEQFF.

The chain links TRBV10-3 to TRBJ2-3; perhaps TRBD2 as D (6 bases). Germline CDR1 is ENHRY and CDR2 is SYGVKD. The V gene lost 2 bases and the J gene lost 2 bases, with 11 bases spanning the gap. This CDR3 region has 15 residues. This CDR3 reads CAISEDGGDTDTQYF. The DNA of the CDR3 is TGTGCCATCAGTGAGGACGGGGGTGACACAGATACGCAGTATTTT.

V is TRBV27 and J is TRBJ2-5; TRBD1 matches at 7 bases. The J call may not be correct, given that the DNA end is closer to TRBJ2-7. This CDR3 is 14 amino acids long. The germline gives CDR1 MNHEY, CDR2 SMNVEV (reference sequence). The CDR3 DNA sequence: TGTGCCAGCAGTCTAGACAGGGTGGCCTACGAGCAGTACTTC. Amino acids: CASSLDRVAYEQYF.

The chain is built from TRBV27 and TRBJ1-5; possibly TRBD1 for D (5 bases). Between the trimmed V and J ends, which lost 7 bases and 2 bases, there was a span of 6 bases. The germline gives CDR1 MNHEY, CDR2 SMNVEV (reference sequence). The CDR3 has 12 amino acids. The CDR3, as DNA: TGTGCCAGCAAAGGGGGCAATCAGCCCCAGCATTTT. Amino acids: CASKGGNQPQHF.

The chain uses TRBV4-3 and TRBJ1-2, with TRBD1 matching 8 bases. The CDR3 sequence is 17 residues long. The J segment lost 4 bases and the V segment lost 0 bases, leaving 10 bases of the junction unmatched. Germline V gene sequence: CDR1 LGHNA, CDR2 YSLEER. The DNA for the CDR3 is TGCGCCAGCAGCCAAGATGCCAGGGGGCGCCCGTTCTATGGCTACACCTTC. Protein sequence: CASSQDARGRPFYGYTF.

This chain links TRBV11-3 with TRBJ1-2; D unclear. Germline V lookup: CDR1 SGHNT, CDR2 YENEEA. This CDR3 spans 14 amino acids. V was shortened by 4 bases and J by 0 bases, with 9 bases between the two germline ends. For the CDR3, the DNA is TGTGCCAGCAGCTCAACCGGGACTAACTATGGCTACACCTTC. The encoded protein is CASSSTGTNYGYTF.

The rearrangement links TRBV18 to TRBJ1-1; TRBD1 is a possible D gene (6 bases). The CDR3 runs 17 residues. Germline V gene data show CDR1 as KGHSH and CDR2 as LQKENI. Trimming pared 2 bases from V and 1 base from J, leaving 17 bases between. In DNA form, the CDR3 reads TGTGCCAGCTCACCATACGGGGTCAGGGGAACGAACACTGAAGCTTTCTTT. It translates to CASSPYGVRGTNTEAFF.

This clone appeared a single time. The rearrangement links TRBV7-9 to TRBJ1-3; D is ambiguous. Germline values: CDR1 SEHNR, CDR2 FQNEAQ (reference sequence). The CDR3 is 15 amino acids. Trimming took 5 bases from V and 4 from J, leaving 15 bases between them. CDR3 sequence reads: CASSETEAPGNTIYF. The CDR3 DNA sequence: TGTGCCAGCAGCGAGACGGAGGCACCGGGAAACACCATATATTTT.

The rearrangement uses TRBV7-3 and TRBJ2-5; 7 bases agree with TRBD2. V was pared by 2 bases and J by 3 bases, with 9 bases of the junction left unmatched. The germline V gene encodes CDR1 SGHTA and CDR2 FQGTGA. The CDR3 has 16 amino acids. DNA of the CDR3: TGTGCCAGCAGCTTATCTAGCGGAGCCGGGGAAGAGACCCAGTACTTC. This encodes CASSLSSGAGEETQYF. The whole variable domain, filled in from reference TRBV7-3 and TRBJ2-5, reads GAGVSQTPSNKVTEKGKYVELRCDPISGHTALYWYRQSLGQGPEFLIYFQGTGAADDSGLPNDRFFAVRPEGSVSTLKIQRTERGDSAVYLCASSLSSGAGEETQYFGPGTRLLVL.

The chain combines TRBV6-1 with TRBJ1-2; 9 bases fit TRBD1. The V and J ends lost 4 bases and 1 base, in that order; junction bases with no gene match: 7. Germline V lookup: CDR1 MNHNS, CDR2 SASEGT. CDR3 size: 16 residues. The CDR3 loop reads CASSVQGAGFNYGYTF. CDR3 bases: TGTGCCAGCAGTGTACAGGGGGCAGGGTTTAACTATGGCTACACCTTC.

The chain uses TRBV9 and TRBJ2-2; D gene uncertain. The CDR3 consists of 13 residues. The V gene lost 0 bases and the J gene lost 6 bases, with 6 bases spanning the gap. Germline CDR1 SGDLS, CDR2 YYNGEE. CDR3 DNA sequence: TGTGCCAGCAGCGTAGGTGGGCCCGGGGAGCTGTTTTTT. It specifies CASSVGGPGELFF.

This chain joins TRBV27 and TRBJ1-2, with 11 nucleotides matching TRBD1. CDR1 is MNHEY, CDR2 SMNVEV, per germline (reference sequence). The V and J ends lost 7 bases and 5 bases, in that order; junction bases with no gene match: 9. This CDR3 contains 15 residues. CDR3 region: CASTAEGQGVYGYTF. The CDR3 bases are TGTGCCAGCACCGCCGAGGGACAGGGGGTTTATGGCTACACCTTC.

This clone was counted only a few times. The J gene is TRBJ2-1, the V gene TRBV6-5; possibly TRBD1 for D (6 bases). Trimming left V 7 bases short and J 0 bases short, with 13 bases between. The length of the CDR3 is 15 residues. CDR1 is MNHEY, CDR2 SVGAGI, per germline. The CDR3 reads CASKTGPSSYNEQFF. Here the CDR3 DNA reads TGTGCCAGCAAAACAGGGCCGAGCTCCTACAATGAGCAGTTCTTC.

This clone was seen only once. This rearrangement joins TRBV9 to TRBJ1-2; D unresolved. In germline, CDR1 is SGDLS, CDR2 YYNGEE. The CDR3 runs 15 residues. Trimming left V 0 bases short and J 0 bases short, with 9 bases between. The CDR3 DNA reads TGTGCCAGCAGCGTAGGGAGGATCACTAACTATGGCTACACCTTC. Protein sequence: CASSVGRITNYGYTF.

The CDR3 sequence: CASSSDSGGYGELFF. The DNA of the CDR3 is TGCGCCAGCAGCTCGGATTCAGGGGGCTACGGGGAGCTGTTTTTT. The V call is TRBV5-1, the J call TRBJ2-2, with 8 nucleotides matching TRBD1. Germline-derived CDR1 and CDR2 are SGHRS and YFSETQ. Trimming took 3 bases from V and 7 from J; bases not matched to a gene: 8. This CDR3 spans 15 amino acids. The whole variable domain, remainder taken from reference TRBV5-1 and TRBJ2-2, is KAGVTQTPRYLIKTRGQQVTLSCSPISGHRSVSWYQQTPGQGLQFLFEYFSETQRNKGNFPGRFSGRQFSNSRSEMNVSTLELGDSALYLCASSSDSGGYGELFFGEGSRLTVL.

The chain couples TRBV5-1 to TRBJ2-7; 11 nucleotides match TRBD2. Germline V CDR1 and CDR2: SGHRS, YFSETQ. Trimming took 0 bases from V and 5 from J; bases not matched to a gene: 4. The CDR3 extends over 15 amino acids. The CDR3 nucleotides are TGCGCCAGCAGCTTGGCGGCTAGCGGGGGGCACGAGCAGTACTTC. Protein: CASSLAASGGHEQYF.

The chain has TRBV6-6 and TRBJ1-2; D gene unclear. Germline loops: CDR1 MNHNY, CDR2 SVGAGI (reference sequence). V lost 2 bases and J lost 8, with 12 bases in between. This CDR3 contains 13 residues. The chain's CDR3 is CASSYVGEGGYTF. The CDR3 DNA reads TGTGCCAGCAGTTACGTCGGGGAGGGCGGCTACACCTTC.

The rearrangement joins TRBV6-5 to TRBJ2-5; 9 bases are a match to TRBD1. V trimming: 5 bases; J trimming: 5 bases; junction bases outside the gene matches: 9. The CDR3 contains 15 residues. Germline lookup yields CDR1 MNHEY and CDR2 SVGAGI. In DNA form, the CDR3 reads TGTGCCAGCAGTGTCCGGGACAGGGCCGTGGAGACCCAGTACTTC. Its translation is CASSVRDRAVETQYF.

This clone was detected only a few times. The chain employs TRBV19 and TRBJ1-4; 9 bases match TRBD1. Unmatched junction bases numbered 8, after V lost 5 bases and J lost 4 bases. The CDR3 length is 16 residues. Germline CDR1 is LNHDA and CDR2 is SQIVND (reference sequence). CDR3 sequence (DNA): TGTGCCAGTAGTCCCGGACAGGGGCGCGGTAATGAAAAACTGTTTTTT. It yields the protein CASSPGQGRGNEKLFF.

This rearrangement joins TRBV13 to TRBJ2-7; D is unresolved. The CDR3 runs to 15 residues. V was clipped by 2 bases and J by 3 bases, with 14 bases between them. Germline loops: CDR1 PRHDT, CDR2 FYEKMQ (reference sequence). CDR3 sequence (DNA): TGTGCCAGCAGCTTATCCCAGACACCGAGCTACGAGCAGTACTTC. Its protein product is CASSLSQTPSYEQYF.

This chain joins TRBV11-2 and TRBJ2-1; tentatively, D is TRBD2 (5 bases). The germline gives CDR1 SGHAT, CDR2 FQNNGV. Between the trimmed V and J ends, which lost 0 bases and 9 bases, there was a span of 15 bases. This CDR3 has 15 residues. The chain's CDR3 is CASSLEVWGVTEQFF. The CDR3 nucleotides read TGTGCCAGCAGCTTAGAGGTTTGGGGAGTGACTGAGCAGTTCTTC. The full variable domain, in which reference TRBV11-2 and TRBJ2-1 provide the parts outside the CDR3, is EAGVAQSPRYKIIEKRQSVAFWCNPISGHATLYWYQQILGQGPKLLIQFQNNGVVDDSQLPKDRFSAERLKGVDSTLKIQPAKLEDSAVYLCASSLEVWGVTEQFFGPGTRLTVL.